In its sample, the clone carrying this T cell receptor (beta chain) was seen a few times. Its antigen is unidentified. These data come from a study of cytomegalovirus exposure and HLA in healthy donors. The CDR3 runs 11 residues. Germline V gene lookup returns CDR1 PRHDT and CDR2 FYEKMQ (reference sequence). V trimming: 5 bases; J trimming: 15 bases; junction bases outside the gene matches: 6. Use of 60 Vbeta and 13 Jbeta primers characterized the PCR. Only in-frame clones appear in the TCRdb table, and some are missing; sequencing was by immunoSEQ multiplex PCR. The sample lists some 150,000 clones, almost 85% occurring once. Study results and caveats: Researchers reported in a later analysis that a missense DCLRE1C variant was tied to TCR beta V- and J-gene trimming. It was reported that the classifier diagnosed cytomegalovirus status with high specificity and sensitivity in both the original and validation cohorts. TCR beta chains numbering 164 were designated cytomegalovirus-associated.

This chain connects TRBV13 to TRBJ2-1, with 8 bases lining up with TRBD2. This receptor was obtained from a woman between 35 and 50 years old in good health and CMV-seronegative. Material: PBMCs. The CDR3 sequence: CASSPGGGGFF. For the CDR3, the DNA is TGTGCCAGCAGCCCGGGAGGGGGGGGGTTCTTC.